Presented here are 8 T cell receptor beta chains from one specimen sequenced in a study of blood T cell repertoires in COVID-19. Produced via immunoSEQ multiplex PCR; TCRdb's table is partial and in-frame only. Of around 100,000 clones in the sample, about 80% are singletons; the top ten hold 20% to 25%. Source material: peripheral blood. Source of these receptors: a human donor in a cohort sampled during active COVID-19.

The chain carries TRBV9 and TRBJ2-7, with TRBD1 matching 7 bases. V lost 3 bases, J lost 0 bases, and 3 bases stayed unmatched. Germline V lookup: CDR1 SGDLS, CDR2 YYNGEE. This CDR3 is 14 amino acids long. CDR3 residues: CASSEGQSSYEQYF. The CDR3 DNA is TGTGCCAGCAGCGAGGGACAGAGCTCCTACGAGCAGTACTTC. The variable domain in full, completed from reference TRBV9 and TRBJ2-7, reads DSGVTQTPKHLITATGQRVTLRCSPRSGDLSVYWYQQSLDQGLQFLIQYYNGEERAKGNILERFSAQQFPDLHSELNLSSLELGDSALYFCASSEGQSSYEQYFGPGTRLTVT.

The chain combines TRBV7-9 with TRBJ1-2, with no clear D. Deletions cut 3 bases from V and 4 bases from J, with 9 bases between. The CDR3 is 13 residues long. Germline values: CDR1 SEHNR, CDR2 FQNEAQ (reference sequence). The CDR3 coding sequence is TGTGCCAGCAGCTTTCAGAGAGGCTATGGCTACACCTTC. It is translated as CASSFQRGYGYTF. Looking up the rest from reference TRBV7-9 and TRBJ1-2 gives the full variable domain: DTGVSQNPRHKITKRGQNVTFRCDPISEHNRLYWYRQTLGQGPEFLTYFQNEAQLEKSRLLSDRFSAERPKGSFSTLEIQRTEQGDSAMYLCASSFQRGYGYTFGSGTRLTVV.

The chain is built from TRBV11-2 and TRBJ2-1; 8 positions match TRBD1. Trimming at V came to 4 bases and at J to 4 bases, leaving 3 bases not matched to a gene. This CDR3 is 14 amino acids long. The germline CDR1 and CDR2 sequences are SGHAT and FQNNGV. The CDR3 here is CASSWTGRYNEQFF. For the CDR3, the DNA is TGTGCCAGCAGCTGGACAGGGCGTTACAATGAGCAGTTCTTC.

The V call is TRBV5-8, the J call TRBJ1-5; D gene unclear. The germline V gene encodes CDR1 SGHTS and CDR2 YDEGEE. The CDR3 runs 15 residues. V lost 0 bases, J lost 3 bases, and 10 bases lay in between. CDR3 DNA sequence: TGTGCCAGCAGCTTGGGCCAGGTCTACAATCAGCCCCAGCATTTT. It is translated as CASSLGQVYNQPQHF.

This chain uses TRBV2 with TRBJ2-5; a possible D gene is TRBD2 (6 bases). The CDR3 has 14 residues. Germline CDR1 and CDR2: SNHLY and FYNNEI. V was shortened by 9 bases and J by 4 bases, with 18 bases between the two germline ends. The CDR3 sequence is CASKLAEMAETQYF. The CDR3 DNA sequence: TGTGCCAGTAAGTTAGCGGAGATGGCAGAGACCCAGTACTTC.

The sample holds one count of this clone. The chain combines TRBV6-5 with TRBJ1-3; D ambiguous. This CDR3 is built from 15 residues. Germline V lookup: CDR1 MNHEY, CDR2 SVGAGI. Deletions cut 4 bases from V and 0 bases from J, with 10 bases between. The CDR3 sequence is CASSFRRGSGNTIYF. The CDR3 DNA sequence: TGTGCCAGCAGTTTCCGGCGGGGCTCTGGAAACACCATATATTTT.

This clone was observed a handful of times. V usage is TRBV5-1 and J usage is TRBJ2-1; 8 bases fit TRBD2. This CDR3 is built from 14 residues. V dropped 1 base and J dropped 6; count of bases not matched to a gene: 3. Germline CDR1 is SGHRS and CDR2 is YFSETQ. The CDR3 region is CASSLSGSGNEQFF. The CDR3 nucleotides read TGCGCCAGCAGCTTGAGCGGGAGCGGCAATGAGCAGTTCTTC.

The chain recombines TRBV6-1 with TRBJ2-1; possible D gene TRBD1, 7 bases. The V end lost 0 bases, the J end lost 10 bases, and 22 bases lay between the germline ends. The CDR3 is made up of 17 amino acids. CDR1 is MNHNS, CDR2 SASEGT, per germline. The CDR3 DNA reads TGTGCCAGCAGTGAAGCGGCGGGACAGCCACTTGGGGGGGAGCAGTTCTTC. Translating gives CASSEAAGQPLGGEQFF.